Listed here are 10 T cell receptor beta chains from one sample, sequenced in a study of vaccination and CD4 T cells after COVID-19. The treatment here: approximately nine-day PBMC culture with coronavirus spike peptide pools or control peptides (ViraFEST assay). Researchers collected the unexposed donor's CD4+ T cells before the COVID-19 pandemic (2011-2018). An Oncomine TCR Beta short-read assay was used to sequence the DNA from cultured CD4+ T cells. The template was genomic DNA from cultured CD4+ T cells. TCRdb used MiXCR to reprocess the PCR reads, holding one entry per CDR3 protein. Among fewer than 8,000 distinct CDR3 sequences listed, roughly a third were seen once. These receptors lack a known antigen. The sequenced material came from CD4+ T cells from blood, cultured in vitro. The receptors derive from a human donor in good health.

The chain links TRBV24-1 to TRBJ2-2; D is undetermined. The CDR3 length is 13 residues. Trimming took off 2 bases at V and 5 bases at J, with 5 bases between the two ends. Germline V CDR1 and CDR2: KGHDR, SFDVKD. The CDR3 sequence: CATSDSGTGELFF. In nucleotides, the CDR3 is TGTGCCACCAGTGATTCCGGGACCGGGGAGCTGTTTTTT.

This clonotype was seen a few times. This chain uses TRBV7-2 with TRBJ2-3; unclear D gene. The length of the CDR3 is 12 residues. Trimming took off 7 bases at V and 2 bases at J, with 7 bases between the two ends. CDR1 and CDR2 (germline): SGHTA, FQGNSA. CDR3 in DNA: TGTGCCAGCACCCGTGACACAGATACGCAGTATTTT. Protein product: CASTRDTDTQYF.

This clonotype was observed a handful of times. The chain combines TRBV6-1 with TRBJ1-1; possible D gene TRBD1, 5 bases. CDR3 length: 17 residues. The V gene lost 6 bases and the J gene lost 0 bases, with 20 bases spanning the gap. Germline CDR1 is MNHNS and CDR2 is SASEGT. The CDR3 is CASRGMPGPPLNTEAFF. Written as DNA, the CDR3 is TGTGCCAGCAGGGGAATGCCAGGGCCGCCTCTGAACACTGAAGCTTTCTTT.

This clonotype occurred once. The rearrangement uses TRBV9 and TRBJ2-1; D perhaps matches TRBD1 (5 bases). The CDR3 totals 12 residues. V lost 0 bases, J lost 10 bases, and 8 bases lay in between. The germline CDR1 and CDR2 sequences are SGDLS and YYNGEE. CDR3 loop: CASSVGGGEQFF. The CDR3 nucleotides are TGTGCCAGCAGCGTAGGGGGCGGCGAGCAGTTCTTC.

The chain is built from TRBV10-3 and TRBJ2-5; D ambiguous. From germline, CDR1 is ENHRY and CDR2 SYGVKD. CDR3 length: 14 residues. The germline V and J ends were trimmed by 2 bases and 5 bases, with 12 bases remaining between them. The CDR3 is CAISERVPRETQYF. The CDR3 nucleotides read TGTGCCATCAGTGAGAGGGTCCCCCGGGAGACCCAGTACTTC.

This sequence joins TRBV12-3 or TRBV12-4 and TRBJ1-5, with 7 bases aligning to TRBD1. After removal of 6 bases from V and 6 bases from J, the junction contained 8 bases not matched to a gene. The CDR3 is made up of 14 amino acids. CDR3 protein: CASSLGGGGQPQHF. The CDR3 DNA sequence: TGTGCCAGCAGCCTAGGAGGGGGCGGTCAGCCCCAGCATTTT.

This chain links TRBV6-1 with TRBJ1-1; TRBD1 matches at 12 bases. Germline V gene data show CDR1 as MNHNS and CDR2 as SASEGT. Germline trimming cut 6 bases from V and 5 bases from J; bases unmatched to any gene: 7. The CDR3 loop spans 15 amino acids. The CDR3 coding sequence is TGTGCCAGCAGGTCCGGGACAGGGGGCTGGACTGAAGCTTTCTTT. It is translated as CASRSGTGGWTEAFF.

The chain is built from TRBV11-2 and TRBJ1-3; D is undetermined. V dropped 4 bases and J dropped 3 bases, with 13 bases sitting between them. The germline V gene encodes CDR1 SGHAT and CDR2 FQNNGV. This CDR3 is 15 amino acids long. CDR3 sequence reads: CASSSLKGSGNTIYF. DNA of the CDR3: TGTGCCAGCAGCTCCCTTAAAGGAAGTGGAAACACCATATATTTT.

The V and J genes are TRBV27 and TRBJ2-5; D not resolved. This CDR3 has 15 residues. V was cut by 1 base and J by 9 bases, with 18 bases left in between. The germline V gene encodes CDR1 MNHEY and CDR2 SMNVEV (reference sequence). CDR3 residues: CASSLLSPVGRAQYF. Here the CDR3 DNA reads TGTGCCAGCAGTTTATTATCTCCGGTTGGAAGGGCCCAGTACTTC.

In its sample, this clonotype was seen a few times. The rearrangement uses TRBV7-9 and TRBJ2-3, with D possibly being TRBD1 (6 bases). The length of the CDR3 is 15 residues. CDR1 SEHNR and CDR2 FQNEAQ come from the germline V gene (reference sequence). Trimming took 1 base from V and 4 from J, leaving 12 bases between them. CDR3 nucleotides: TGTGCCAGCAGCTTAGGGGACACCTCCTCAGATACGCAGTATTTT. Its translation is CASSLGDTSSDTQYF.